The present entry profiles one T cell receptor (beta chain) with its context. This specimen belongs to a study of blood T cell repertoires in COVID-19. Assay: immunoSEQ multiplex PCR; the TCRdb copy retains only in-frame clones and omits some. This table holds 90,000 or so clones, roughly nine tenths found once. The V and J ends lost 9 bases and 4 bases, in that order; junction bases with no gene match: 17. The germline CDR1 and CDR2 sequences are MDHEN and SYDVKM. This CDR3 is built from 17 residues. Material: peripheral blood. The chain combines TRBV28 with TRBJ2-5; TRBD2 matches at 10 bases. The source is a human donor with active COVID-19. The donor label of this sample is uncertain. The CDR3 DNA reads TGTGCCAGTACTAGGAGGCTAGCGGGGGTGAGCCCAGAGACCCAGTACTTC. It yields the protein CASTRRLAGVSPETQYF.